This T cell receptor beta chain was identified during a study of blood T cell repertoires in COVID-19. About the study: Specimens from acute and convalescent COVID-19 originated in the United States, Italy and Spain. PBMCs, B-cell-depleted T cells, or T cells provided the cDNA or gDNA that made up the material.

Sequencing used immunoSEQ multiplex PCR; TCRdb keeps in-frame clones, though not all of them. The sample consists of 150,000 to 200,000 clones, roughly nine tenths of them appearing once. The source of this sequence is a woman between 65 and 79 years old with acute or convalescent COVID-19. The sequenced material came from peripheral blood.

The CDR3 DNA reads as TGTGCCACCAGTGATCGACAGGGACAGGGCTACACCTTC. Encoded protein: CATSDRQGQGYTF. The chain has TRBV24-1 and TRBJ1-2; TRBD1 aligns across 7 bases. Germline CDR1 and CDR2: KGHDR and SFDVKD. With 3 bases clipped from V and 8 bases from J, the junction kept 5 bases outside the gene matches. CDR3 length: 13 residues.